Below are 9 T cell receptor beta chains sequenced from a single sample in a study of blood T cell repertoires in COVID-19. Generated by immunoSEQ multiplex PCR, the TCRdb table keeps only in-frame clones and is missing some. The sample holds some 200,000 clones, about 83% seen once. The sample comprised PBMCs or T cells enriched from blood (not recorded which). The origin of the receptors is a woman aged 45-65 years who had been exposed to COVID-19.

This clone was observed once. The chain has TRBV3-1 (or the pseudogene TRBV3-2) and TRBJ2-5, with TRBD2 matching over 7 bases. This CDR3 region has 14 residues. V gave up 8 bases and J gave up 5 bases; unmatched junction bases: 11. From germline, CDR1 is LGHDT and CDR2 YNNKEL (reference sequence). The CDR3 here is CASAPGTTYETQYF. CDR3 DNA sequence: TGTGCCAGCGCCCCCGGGACTACGTACGAGACCCAGTACTTC.

The chain joins TRBV11-2 to TRBJ1-2, with D tentatively TRBD1 (5 bases). CDR3 length: 14 amino acids. The V and J ends lost 0 bases and 8 bases respectively, with 13 bases between them. Per germline, CDR1 SGHAT and CDR2 FQNNGV. The CDR3 nucleotides read TGTGCCAGCAGCTTAGATGGGACTCGGGGAGGCTACACCTTC. Its protein product is CASSLDGTRGGYTF.

V usage is TRBV7-8 and J usage is TRBJ1-2; TRBD1 matches 9 bases. V was clipped by 1 base and J by 7 bases; unmatched bases: 4. The CDR3 spans 14 residues. The germline gives CDR1 SGHVS, CDR2 FQNEAQ. Here the CDR3 reads CASSLEGQGRGYTF. The CDR3 DNA reads TGTGCCAGCAGCTTAGAGGGACAGGGTCGTGGCTACACCTTC.

This clone was detected only once. The rearrangement links TRBV13 to TRBJ1-2; 9 nucleotides align to TRBD1. Germline loops: CDR1 PRHDT, CDR2 FYEKMQ (reference sequence). The CDR3 runs 15 residues. V trimming: 5 bases; J trimming: 2 bases; junction bases outside the gene matches: 6. In DNA, the CDR3 is TGTGCCAGCAGCCAGGGGACAGGGTGGAACTATGGCTACACCTTC. It is translated as CASSQGTGWNYGYTF.

This chain joins TRBV12-3 or TRBV12-4 and TRBJ2-2; 8 bases are shared with TRBD1. V lost 6 bases to trimming and J lost 5 bases; unmatched junction nucleotides: 2. The length of the CDR3 is 13 residues. The CDR3 coding sequence is TGTGCCAGCAGATACAGGGGGACCGGGGAGCTGTTTTTT. Translated, it gives CASRYRGTGELFF.

CDR3: CASSVGRGNNSPLHF. CDR3 DNA: TGTGCCAGCAGCGTAGGTAGAGGGAATAATTCACCCCTCCACTTT. J is TRBJ1-6 and V is TRBV9, with D unclear. Deletions cut 0 bases from V and 5 bases from J, with 9 bases between. The CDR3 length is 15 residues. The germline gives CDR1 SGDLS, CDR2 YYNGEE.

The chain carries TRBV5-4 and TRBJ1-2; no reliable D call. From germline, CDR1 is SGHNT and CDR2 YYREEE (reference sequence). The CDR3 sequence is 16 residues long. V was clipped by 4 bases and J by 0 bases, with 16 bases between them. This CDR3 reads CASSQFLVVANYGYTF. The CDR3 DNA is TGTGCCAGCAGCCAATTTCTAGTGGTAGCTAACTATGGCTACACCTTC.

V usage is TRBV7-8 and J usage is TRBJ2-3, with 9 bases matching TRBD2. The CDR3 runs 12 residues. With V trimmed by 3 bases and J by 9 bases, 1 base remained unmatched. CDR1 is SGHVS and CDR2 is FQNEAQ in the germline V gene. The CDR3 DNA reads as TGTGCCAGCAGCTTCGGGACTAGCACGCAGTATTTT. Translating gives CASSFGTSTQYF.

This clone was detected a few times. The chain couples TRBV6-2 or TRBV6-3 to TRBJ1-3; a possible D gene is TRBD1 (5 bases). The V and J ends lost 2 bases and 0 bases respectively, with 11 bases between them. Germline V gene data show CDR1 as MNHEY and CDR2 as SVGEGT. The CDR3 extends over 16 amino acids. In DNA, the CDR3 is TGTGCCAGCAGTTACGGGGCGGCGTCCTCTGGAAACACCATATATTTT. Its protein is CASSYGAASSGNTIYF.